A single T cell receptor (beta chain) is shown here with its context. Its specific antigen is unknown. Nothing much larger sits one base from this clone, and base qualities are not available. This entry belongs to a study of cytotoxic CD8 clonotypes in ibrutinib-treated CLL (dated by TCRdb to 2020 to 2023). Context from the whole study: The cohort had 11 relapsed/refractory and 15 treatment-naive patients; approximately 18 were IGHV unmutated. Responses were partial in 24 patients and complete in 2; after median approximately 69 months follow-up, around 15 stayed in remission and about twelve progressed. Response samples were taken after a median of approximately 13 months on treatment, ranging from about 6 to 36 months. On average, each sample had about 260,000 productive templates and tens of thousands of productive rearrangements. Of the 90 or so participants in the trial, about two dozen had longitudinal samples available. Cryopreserved peripheral blood mononuclear cells were collected before treatment, at response, and at either disease progression or sustained remission. All remission and progressive disease samples were collected while patients were still receiving ibrutinib.

The germline V gene yields SGHRS for CDR1 and YFSETQ for CDR2. From the cysteine through the phenylalanine, the CDR3 covers 15 amino acids. Here the CDR3 DNA is all that survives: 45 bases in frame from base 1. V and J are trimmed by 4 bases and 5 bases, and the gene matches miss 3 bases of the junction. The time point label of this sample denotes: 24 months on ibrutinib. Roughly 2 micrograms of genomic DNA were extracted from cryopreserved PBMCs for TCR beta library preparation. High-throughput TCR beta sequencing was performed on longitudinal blood samples from CLL patients receiving ibrutinib monotherapy. The patients were enrolled in a single-center, open-label phase 2 trial of ibrutinib monotherapy. Each clonotype received, on average, about 10x coverage in deep resolution sequencing performed on a MiSeq, where the target depth lay between 1 in 1 million and 1 in 200,000 T cells. The immunoSEQ hsTCRB Kit was used to generate the TCR beta libraries. As for the original processing: Data were analyzed with ImmunoSEQ Data Assistant and ImmunoSEQ Analyzer, with V, D and J genes assigned per IMGT definitions. Clonality, which ranges from 0 to 1, was calculated as one minus the normalized Shannon entropy of productive rearrangement frequencies. Public clonotype analysis was restricted to overrepresented clonotypes comprising at least 0.05% of each patient's repertoire. Approximately 13 age-matched healthy donor repertoires from immuneACCESS served as clonality controls. TCRdb took over this immuneACCESS table, retaining in-frame rearrangements with V and J assigned. Such tables are incomplete; in checked studies, under half of the missing clones stem from an unresolved V gene, and the remainder is unexplained. V and J calls plus clone size are reproduced from that table; the DNA served to infer D and trimming. The sample table shows more than 45,000 clones, and around 78% are seen once. 20% of the sample comes from the top ten.

Overall study outcomes, separate from this receptor: At ibrutinib response clonality went up, during sustained remission it held steady, and at progression it dropped back toward baseline. Sampling times were not matched between sustained-remission and progressing patients, and lymph node repertoires were not studied. Public clonotypes were found to be uncommon and were observed to contract or remain stable during treatment; the increase in clonality was shown to reflect expansion of private clonotypes at ibrutinib response. At baseline, clonality was higher than in age-matched healthy donors and showed a strong correlation with circulating CD8+ T-cell counts.

This specimen consisted of PBMCs, obtained after 24 months of ibrutinib treatment. This receptor was taken from a human donor with chronic lymphocytic leukemia. The chain links TRBV5-1 with TRBJ2-3, with 14 central nucleotides matching TRBD2. The CDR3 amino acid sequence is: CASSTGLAGGDTQYF. The nucleotide sequence is given as TGCGCCAGCAGCACCGGACTAGCGGGGGGAGATACGCAGTATTTT.